These 19 T cell receptor beta chains were sequenced from one sample in a study of T cell responses to AZD1222 COVID-19 vaccine. Measured with immunoSEQ multiplex PCR; TCRdb has only the in-frame clones, and not every one. In the table there are around 130,000 clones, 75% to 90% of which are singletons. The sequencing here drew on peripheral blood, taken on day 0 of AZD1222 vaccination. All receptors derive from an adult in good health.

This clone appeared a single time. V is TRBV27 and J is TRBJ2-2; 8 positions agree with TRBD2. The CDR3 extends over 15 amino acids. The junction had 10 bases not matched to a gene; V was cut back by 8 bases and J by 5 bases. CDR1 is MNHEY, CDR2 SMNVEV, per germline (reference sequence). CDR3 protein: CASGTGTRGTGELFF. For the CDR3, the DNA is TGTGCCAGCGGAACCGGGACTAGAGGTACCGGGGAGCTGTTTTTT.

The genes are TRBV2 and TRBJ2-2; TRBD2 aligns across 10 bases. Looked up from germline, CDR1 is SNHLY and CDR2 is FYNNEI. This CDR3 is built from 15 residues. V gave up 5 bases and J gave up 5 bases; unmatched junction bases: 5. DNA of the CDR3: TGTGCCAGCAGTCTTAGCGGGGGGAGTACCGGGGAGCTGTTTTTT. Translated: CASSLSGGSTGELFF. The full variable domain, rest sourced from reference TRBV2 and TRBJ2-2, is EPEVTQTPSHQVTQMGQEVILRCVPISNHLYFYWYRQILGQKVEFLVSFYNNEISEKSEIFDDQFSVERPDGSNFTLKIRSTKLEDSAMYFCASSLSGGSTGELFFGEGSRLTVL.

The chain is built from TRBV6-2 or TRBV6-3 and TRBJ1-1, with TRBD1 matching over 8 bases. J lost 4 bases, V lost 5 bases, and 0 bases had no gene match. Germline-derived CDR1 and CDR2 are MNHEY and SVGEGT. The CDR3 totals 12 residues. The CDR3 sequence is CASSTGGTEAFF. The CDR3 DNA reads TGTGCCAGCAGTACAGGGGGCACTGAAGCTTTCTTT.

The chain carries TRBV28 and TRBJ1-4; D is undetermined. CDR3 size: 18 residues. With 3 bases removed from V and 0 bases from J, the gap between germline ends came to 17 bases. CDR1 is MDHEN and CDR2 is SYDVKM in the germline V gene. The CDR3 coding sequence is TGTGCCAGCAGTTTGAAGTTGAGCGGGTGGGCAACTAATGAAAAACTGTTTTTT. Translation: CASSLKLSGWATNEKLFF.

J is TRBJ2-7 and V is TRBV7-9; a possible D gene is TRBD1 (6 bases). The CDR3 consists of 16 residues. Germline assignment: CDR1 SEHNR and CDR2 FQNEAQ (reference sequence). V shed 5 bases and J shed 3 bases, with 20 bases lying between them. CDR3 region: CASSLPPGAPDYEQYF. CDR3 nucleotides: TGTGCCAGCAGCCTACCGCCAGGGGCCCCCGACTACGAGCAGTACTTC.

The table lists this clone with a few counts. The J gene is TRBJ1-2, the V gene TRBV7-9, with 7 nucleotides matching TRBD1. From germline, CDR1 is SEHNR and CDR2 FQNEAQ (reference sequence). The CDR3 length is 15 residues. V shed 4 bases, J shed 0 bases, and the junction held 5 bases outside the gene matches. The CDR3 here is CASSSWDSSNYGYTF. The CDR3 DNA follows: TGTGCCAGCAGCTCTTGGGACAGTTCTAACTATGGCTACACCTTC. Full variable domain (missing parts from reference TRBV7-9 and TRBJ1-2): DTGVSQNPRHKITKRGQNVTFRCDPISEHNRLYWYRQTLGQGPEFLTYFQNEAQLEKSRLLSDRFSAERPKGSFSTLEIQRTEQGDSAMYLCASSSWDSSNYGYTFGSGTRLTVV.

The genes are TRBV30 and TRBJ2-4; no firm D call. V gave up 2 bases and J gave up 2 bases, with 13 bases separating them. Germline CDR1 and CDR2: GTSNPN and SVGIG (reference sequence). The length of the CDR3 is 15 residues. CDR3 amino acids: CAWSHSLSPKNIQYF. The CDR3 DNA reads as TGTGCCTGGAGTCACTCCTTGAGCCCCAAAAACATTCAGTACTTC.

The chain recombines TRBV28 with TRBJ1-1; D may be TRBD1 (5 bases). Germline lookup yields CDR1 MDHEN and CDR2 SYDVKM. V was clipped by 6 bases and J by 0 bases, with 8 bases between them. There are 13 residues in the CDR3. CDR3 sequence (DNA): TGTGCCAGCAGCCAAGGGGTGAACACTGAAGCTTTCTTT. This gives the protein CASSQGVNTEAFF.

The chain is built from TRBV11-2 and TRBJ1-1; D gene uncertain. The CDR3 is 13 residues long. V was trimmed by 0 bases and J by 11 bases, leaving 13 bases between them. The V gene's germline CDR1 is SGHAT and CDR2 FQNNGV. CDR3 sequence reads: CASSLEVRSTAFF. The CDR3, as DNA: TGTGCCAGCAGCTTAGAGGTCAGGAGTACTGCTTTCTTT.

The rearrangement uses TRBV28 and TRBJ1-5, with a tentative D call TRBD1 (5 bases). The V end was cut by 8 bases, the J end by 0 bases, with 20 bases between. Germline V gene data show CDR1 as MDHEN and CDR2 as SYDVKM. CDR3 length: 17 residues. The CDR3 DNA reads as TGTGCCAGCCGCCCAGCGACAGCAAGTATTAGCAATCAGCCCCAGCATTTT. Its protein is CASRPATASISNQPQHF. The full variable domain, its missing parts supplied by reference TRBV28 and TRBJ1-5, is DVKVTQSSRYLVKRTGEKVFLECVQDMDHENMFWYRQDPGLGLRLIYFSYDVKMKEKGDIPEGYSVSREKKERFSLILESASTNQTSMYLCASRPATASISNQPQHFGDGTRLSIL.

The CDR3 loop reads CASSPREGVIGTEAFF. The CDR3 DNA reads TGTGCCAGCAGCCCAAGAGAGGGAGTAATCGGCACTGAAGCTTTCTTT. V gene TRBV7-9 combines with J gene TRBJ1-1; D unclear. The V end was cut by 5 bases, the J end by 4 bases, with 20 bases between. The germline gives CDR1 SEHNR, CDR2 FQNEAQ (reference sequence). The CDR3 is made up of 16 amino acids.

This sequence joins TRBV10-3 and TRBJ2-3; 10 positions agree with TRBD2. Trimming took 6 bases from V and 1 from J; bases not matched to a gene: 4. In germline, CDR1 is ENHRY, CDR2 SYGVKD. This CDR3 spans 15 amino acids. CDR3 region: CAISDGLAGTDTQYF. The CDR3 bases are TGTGCCATCAGCGACGGACTAGCGGGCACAGATACGCAGTATTTT.

The genes are TRBV2 and TRBJ1-5, with D unresolved. Germline V gene sequence: CDR1 SNHLY, CDR2 FYNNEI. The CDR3 runs 14 residues. Trimming took 6 bases from V and 1 from J, leaving 10 bases between them. Written as DNA, the CDR3 is TGTGCCAGCAGCTGGACGGGGAGCAATCAGCCCCAGCATTTT. Its protein is CASSWTGSNQPQHF.

The chain uses TRBV6-5 and TRBJ1-3; D call uncertain. This CDR3 is 14 amino acids long. Germline V lookup: CDR1 MNHEY, CDR2 SVGAGI. V lost 6 bases and J lost 2, with 11 bases in between. The CDR3 reads CASSRGGAGNTIYF. CDR3 DNA: TGTGCCAGCAGCCGCGGCGGGGCTGGAAACACCATATATTTT.

The V call is TRBV6-2 or TRBV6-3, the J call TRBJ1-5; 11 nucleotides match TRBD1. With 6 bases clipped from V and 0 bases from J, the junction kept 4 bases outside the gene matches. This CDR3 has 16 residues. The germline V gene encodes CDR1 MNHEY and CDR2 SVGEGT. The CDR3 nucleotides are TGTGCCAGCAGCGGACAGGGGGCGAATAGCAATCAGCCCCAGCATTTT. It translates to CASSGQGANSNQPQHF.

This clone is a singleton in its sample. The V and J genes are TRBV6-4 and TRBJ2-2; 11 bases are a match to TRBD1. This CDR3 is 13 amino acids long. V trimming: 6 bases; J trimming: 6 bases; junction bases outside the gene matches: 0. Germline V gene sequence: CDR1 MRHNA, CDR2 SNTAGT. The CDR3 reads CASRGQGAGELFF. The CDR3, as DNA: TGTGCCAGCAGGGGACAGGGGGCCGGGGAGCTGTTTTTT.

J is TRBJ1-2 and V is TRBV28; TRBD1 might be the D (6 bases). The V end was cut by 6 bases, the J end by 4 bases, with 18 bases between. Germline loops: CDR1 MDHEN, CDR2 SYDVKM. The length of the CDR3 is 15 residues. CDR3 sequence reads: CASRTEAGVIYGYTF. CDR3 nucleotides: TGTGCCAGCAGGACGGAGGCAGGGGTTATCTATGGCTACACCTTC.

The chain is built from TRBV7-9 and TRBJ2-3; 8 positions match TRBD2. J lost 3 bases, V lost 7 bases, and 12 bases had no gene match. There are 16 residues in the CDR3. The V gene's germline CDR1 is SEHNR and CDR2 FQNEAQ (reference sequence). Here the CDR3 reads CASIKYAGGMTDTQYF. CDR3 bases: TGTGCCAGCATCAAATACGCGGGAGGTATGACAGATACGCAGTATTTT.

This clone has a handful of counts. The chain joins TRBV28 to TRBJ2-2; TRBD1 matches at 11 bases. The V segment lost 6 bases and the J segment 4 bases; nucleotides outside the gene matches: 7. Germline CDR1 reads MDHEN; CDR2 reads SYDVKM. The CDR3 loop spans 16 amino acids. In DNA form, the CDR3 reads TGTGCCAGCAGGCGGACAGGGGGCGGTGGCACCGGGGAGCTGTTTTTT. Translation gives CASRRTGGGGTGELFF.